This passage covers 6 T cell receptor beta chains from one sample sequenced in a study of cytomegalovirus exposure and HLA in healthy donors. PCR employed 60 Vbeta and 13 Jbeta primers. Using immunoSEQ multiplex PCR, the repertoire was profiled, and TCRdb retains in-frame clones only, with some absent. The sample consists of 90,000 to 140,000 clones, over 80% of them appearing once. Input material: PBMCs. The source is a young man in good health and CMV-seronegative.

This clone showed up just a few times. The genes are TRBV6-5 and TRBJ1-4, with TRBD1 as a possible D gene (5 bases). The CDR3 runs 15 residues. Looked up from germline, CDR1 is MNHEY and CDR2 is SVGAGI. V was pared by 4 bases and J by 6 bases, with 15 bases between. For the CDR3, the DNA is TGTGCCAGCAGTTCCGGGGGGGTAGGTTATGAAAAACTGTTTTTT. Translation gives CASSSGGVGYEKLFF.

This chain links TRBV7-9 with TRBJ1-1, with D uncertain. This CDR3 contains 12 residues. Germline CDR1 SEHNR, CDR2 FQNEAQ (reference sequence). V lost 4 bases to trimming and J lost 4 bases, with 7 bases between them. The chain's CDR3 is CASSYRGTEAFF. CDR3 sequence (DNA): TGTGCCAGCAGCTACCGAGGCACTGAAGCTTTCTTT.

The chain is built from TRBV6-6 and TRBJ1-1; TRBD1 is a possible D gene (6 bases). Looked up from germline, CDR1 is MNHNY and CDR2 is SVGAGI (reference sequence). The CDR3 covers 14 residues. V lost 5 bases to trimming and J lost 1 base, with 11 bases between them. CDR3 region: CASSQGLANTEAFF. As DNA, the CDR3 is TGTGCCAGCAGTCAGGGGTTGGCGAACACTGAAGCTTTCTTT.

The rearrangement uses TRBV27 and TRBJ1-5; 10 positions match TRBD1. Germline CDR1 reads MNHEY; CDR2 reads SMNVEV (reference sequence). Losses at the gene ends were 8 bases for V and 2 bases for J; bases not matched to a gene: 12. There are 17 residues in the CDR3. CDR3 residues: CASASGTGDFGNQPQHF. In DNA, the CDR3 is TGTGCCAGCGCTTCAGGGACAGGGGACTTTGGCAATCAGCCCCAGCATTTT.

This clone was observed a single time. This chain joins TRBV27 and TRBJ2-7; 8 positions match TRBD1. With 7 bases clipped from V and 9 bases from J, the junction kept 11 bases outside the gene matches. Germline V CDR1 and CDR2: MNHEY, SMNVEV (reference sequence). The CDR3 consists of 13 residues. In nucleotides, the CDR3 is TGTGCCAGCACAGGACAGGGTTTCCACGGGCAGTACTTC. Its protein is CASTGQGFHGQYF.

This clone was seen only a few times. The V gene is TRBV2, the J gene TRBJ1-5; D not resolved. Germline lookup yields CDR1 SNHLY and CDR2 FYNNEI. Trimming removed 4 bases from V and 1 base from J, with 5 bases in between. The CDR3 has 13 amino acids. CDR3 bases: TGTGCCAGCAGTGTGGGCAGCAATCAGCCCCAGCATTTT. Translated: CASSVGSNQPQHF.